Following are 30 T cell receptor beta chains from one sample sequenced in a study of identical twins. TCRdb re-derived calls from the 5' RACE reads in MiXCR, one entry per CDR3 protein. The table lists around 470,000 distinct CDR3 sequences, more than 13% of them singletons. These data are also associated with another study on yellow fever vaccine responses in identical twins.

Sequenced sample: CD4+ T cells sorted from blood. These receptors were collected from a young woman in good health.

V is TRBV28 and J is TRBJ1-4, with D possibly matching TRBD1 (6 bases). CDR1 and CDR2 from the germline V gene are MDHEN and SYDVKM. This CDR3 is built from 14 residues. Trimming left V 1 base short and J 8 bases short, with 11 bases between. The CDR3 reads CASSLLGAREKLFF. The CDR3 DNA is TGTGCCAGCAGTTTATTGGGGGCGCGAGAAAAACTGTTTTTT.

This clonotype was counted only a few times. The CDR3: CAPGGQGTGELFF. In DNA form, the CDR3 reads TGTGCCCCGGGGGGCCAGGGGACCGGGGAGCTGTTTTTT. The chain links TRBV7-9 to TRBJ2-2; TRBD2 is a possible D gene (7 bases). V was pared by 11 bases and J by 5 bases, with 15 bases between. The CDR3 is 13 residues long. Germline lookup yields CDR1 SEHNR and CDR2 FQNEAQ (reference sequence).

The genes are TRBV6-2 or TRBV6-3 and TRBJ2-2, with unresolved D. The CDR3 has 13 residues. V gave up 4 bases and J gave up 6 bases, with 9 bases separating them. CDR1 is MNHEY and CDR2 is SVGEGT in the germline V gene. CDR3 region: CASSFLHAGELFF. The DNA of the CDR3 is TGTGCCAGCAGTTTTCTGCACGCCGGGGAGCTGTTTTTT.

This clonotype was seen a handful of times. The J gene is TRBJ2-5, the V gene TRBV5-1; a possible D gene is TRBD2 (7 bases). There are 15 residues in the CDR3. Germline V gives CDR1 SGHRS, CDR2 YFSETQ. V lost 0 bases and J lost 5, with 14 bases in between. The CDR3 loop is CASSLASGGGETQYF. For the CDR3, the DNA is TGCGCCAGCAGCTTGGCTTCGGGGGGCGGCGAGACCCAGTACTTC.

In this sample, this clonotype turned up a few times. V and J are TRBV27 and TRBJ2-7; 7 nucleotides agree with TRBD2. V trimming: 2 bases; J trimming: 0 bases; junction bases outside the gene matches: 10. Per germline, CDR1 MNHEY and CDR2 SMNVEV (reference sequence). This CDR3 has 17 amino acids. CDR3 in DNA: TGTGCCAGCAGTTTAAGCGGGGAGCCCCGCACCTCCTACGAGCAGTACTTC. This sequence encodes CASSLSGEPRTSYEQYF.

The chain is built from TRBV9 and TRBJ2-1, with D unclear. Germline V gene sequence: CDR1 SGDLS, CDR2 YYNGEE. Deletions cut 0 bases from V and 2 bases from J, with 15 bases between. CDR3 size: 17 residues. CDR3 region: CASSVEGYLTAYNEQFF. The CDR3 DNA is TGTGCCAGCAGCGTAGAAGGCTACTTGACGGCCTACAATGAGCAGTTCTTC.

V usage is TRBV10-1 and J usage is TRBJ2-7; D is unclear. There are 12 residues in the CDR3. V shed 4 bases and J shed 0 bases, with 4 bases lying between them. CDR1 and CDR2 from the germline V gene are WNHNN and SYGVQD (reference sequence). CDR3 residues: CASSGYSYEQYF. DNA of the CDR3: TGCGCCAGCAGTGGTTACTCCTACGAGCAGTACTTC.

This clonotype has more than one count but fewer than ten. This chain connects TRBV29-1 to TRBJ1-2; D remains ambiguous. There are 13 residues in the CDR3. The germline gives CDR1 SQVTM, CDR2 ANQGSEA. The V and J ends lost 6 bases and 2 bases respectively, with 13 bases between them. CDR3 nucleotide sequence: TGCAGCGTCGACAAGGAGACCAACTATGGCTACACCTTC. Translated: CSVDKETNYGYTF.

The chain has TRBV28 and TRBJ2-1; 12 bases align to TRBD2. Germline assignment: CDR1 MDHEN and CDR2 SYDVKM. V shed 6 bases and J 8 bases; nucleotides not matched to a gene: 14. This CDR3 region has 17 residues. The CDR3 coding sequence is TGTGCCAGCAGCCCAACTAGCGGGAGGCCTAGAGGCGATGAGCAGTTCTTC. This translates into CASSPTSGRPRGDEQFF.

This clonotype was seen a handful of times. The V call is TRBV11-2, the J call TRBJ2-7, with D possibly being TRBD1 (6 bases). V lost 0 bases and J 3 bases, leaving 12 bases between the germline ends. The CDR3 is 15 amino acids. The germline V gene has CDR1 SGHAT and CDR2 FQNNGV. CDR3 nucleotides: TGTGCCAGCAGCTTAGACCTCGGGACAAGCTACGAGCAGTACTTC. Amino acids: CASSLDLGTSYEQYF.

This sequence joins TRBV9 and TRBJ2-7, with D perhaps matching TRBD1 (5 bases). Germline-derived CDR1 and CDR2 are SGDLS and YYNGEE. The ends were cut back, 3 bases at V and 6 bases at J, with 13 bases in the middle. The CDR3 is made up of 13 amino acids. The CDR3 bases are TGTGCCAGCAGCGGGTCGGGTACAGGCGAGCAGTACTTC. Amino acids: CASSGSGTGEQYF.

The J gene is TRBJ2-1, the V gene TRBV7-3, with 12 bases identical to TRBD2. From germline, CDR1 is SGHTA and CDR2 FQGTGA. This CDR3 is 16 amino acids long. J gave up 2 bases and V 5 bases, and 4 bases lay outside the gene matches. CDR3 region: CASSHRTSGAYNEQFF. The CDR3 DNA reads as TGTGCCAGCAGCCATAGGACTAGCGGGGCCTACAATGAGCAGTTCTTC.

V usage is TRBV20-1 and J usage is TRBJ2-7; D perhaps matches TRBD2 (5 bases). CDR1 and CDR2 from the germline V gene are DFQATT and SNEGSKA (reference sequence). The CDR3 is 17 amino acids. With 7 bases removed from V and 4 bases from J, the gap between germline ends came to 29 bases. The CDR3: CSVRPTGGSLGRYEQYF. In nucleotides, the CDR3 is TGCAGTGTTCGCCCCACGGGCGGGTCGCTGGGCCGTTACGAGCAGTACTTC.

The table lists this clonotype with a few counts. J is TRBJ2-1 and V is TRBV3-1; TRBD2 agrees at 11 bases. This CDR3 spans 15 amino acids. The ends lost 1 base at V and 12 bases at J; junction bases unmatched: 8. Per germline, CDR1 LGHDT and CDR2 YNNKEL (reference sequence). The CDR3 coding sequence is TGTGCCAGCAGCCAAGTCCCCGGGACTAGCGGAAGGCAGTTCTTC. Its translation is CASSQVPGTSGRQFF.

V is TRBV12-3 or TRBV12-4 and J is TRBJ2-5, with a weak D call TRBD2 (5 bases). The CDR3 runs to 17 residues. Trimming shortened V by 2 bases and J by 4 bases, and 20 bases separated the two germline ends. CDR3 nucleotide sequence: TGTGCCAGCAGTTTAAGTGGAGGCAGCCCCCAGCGAGAGACCCAGTACTTC. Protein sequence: CASSLSGGSPQRETQYF.

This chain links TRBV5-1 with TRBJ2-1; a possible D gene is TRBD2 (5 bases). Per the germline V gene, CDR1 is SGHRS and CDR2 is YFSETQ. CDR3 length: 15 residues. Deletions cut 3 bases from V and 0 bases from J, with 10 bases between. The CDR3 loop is CASSWDGSSYNEQFF. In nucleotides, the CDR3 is TGCGCCAGCAGCTGGGATGGGAGCTCCTACAATGAGCAGTTCTTC.

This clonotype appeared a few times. The CDR3, as DNA: TGCGCCAGCAGCCCAGGAGGGACAGGGAATGAGCAGTTCTTC. Protein: CASSPGGTGNEQFF. This rearrangement joins TRBV5-1 to TRBJ2-1, with 9 bases fitting TRBD1. Germline V lookup: CDR1 SGHRS, CDR2 YFSETQ. With V trimmed by 4 bases and J by 7 bases, 6 bases remained unmatched. The CDR3 extends over 14 amino acids. Filled out from reference TRBV5-1 and TRBJ2-1, the complete variable domain reads KAGVTQTPRYLIKTRGQQVTLSCSPISGHRSVSWYQQTPGQGLQFLFEYFSETQRNKGNFPGRFSGRQFSNSRSEMNVSTLELGDSALYLCASSPGGTGNEQFFGPGTRLTVL.

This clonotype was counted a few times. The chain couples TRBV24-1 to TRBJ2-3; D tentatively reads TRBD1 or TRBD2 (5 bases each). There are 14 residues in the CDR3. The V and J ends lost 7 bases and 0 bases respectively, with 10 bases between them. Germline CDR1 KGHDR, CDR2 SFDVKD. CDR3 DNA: TGTGCCACCAGAGGGACGTCTAGCACAGATACGCAGTATTTT. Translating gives CATRGTSSTDTQYF.

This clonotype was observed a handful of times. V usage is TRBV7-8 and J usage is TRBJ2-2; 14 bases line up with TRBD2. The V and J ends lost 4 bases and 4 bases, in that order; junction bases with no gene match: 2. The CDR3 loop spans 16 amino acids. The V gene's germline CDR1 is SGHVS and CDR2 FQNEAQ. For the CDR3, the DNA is TGTGCCAGCAGCTCAGGACTAGCGGGGGGCACCGGGGAGCTGTTTTTT. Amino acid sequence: CASSSGLAGGTGELFF.

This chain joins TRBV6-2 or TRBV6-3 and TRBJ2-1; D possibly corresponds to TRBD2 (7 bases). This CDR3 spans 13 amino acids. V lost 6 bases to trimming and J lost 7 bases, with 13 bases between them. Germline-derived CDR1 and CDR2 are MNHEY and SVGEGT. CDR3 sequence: CASRRGGGNEQFF. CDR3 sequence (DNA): TGTGCCAGCAGGAGGGGGGGAGGTAATGAGCAGTTCTTC.

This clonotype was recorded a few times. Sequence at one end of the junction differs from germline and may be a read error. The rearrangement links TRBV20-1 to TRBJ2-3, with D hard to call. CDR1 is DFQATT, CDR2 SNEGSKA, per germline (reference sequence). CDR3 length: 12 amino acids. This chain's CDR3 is CSARDGPYTQNF. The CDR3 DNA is TGCAGTGCTAGAGACGGGCCCTATACGCAGAATTTT.

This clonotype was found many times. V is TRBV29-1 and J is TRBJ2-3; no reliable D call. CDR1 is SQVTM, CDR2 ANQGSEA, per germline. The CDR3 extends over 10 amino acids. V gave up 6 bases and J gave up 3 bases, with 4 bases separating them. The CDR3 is CSVLTDTQYF. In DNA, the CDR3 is TGCAGCGTGTTAACAGATACGCAGTATTTT.

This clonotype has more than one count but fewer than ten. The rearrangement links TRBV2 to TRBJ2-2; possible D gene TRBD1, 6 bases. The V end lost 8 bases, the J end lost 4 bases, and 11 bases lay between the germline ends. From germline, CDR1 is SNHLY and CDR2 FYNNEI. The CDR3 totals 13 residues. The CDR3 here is CASSGRGTGELFF. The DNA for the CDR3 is TGTGCCAGCTCGGGCAGGGGCACCGGGGAGCTGTTTTTT.

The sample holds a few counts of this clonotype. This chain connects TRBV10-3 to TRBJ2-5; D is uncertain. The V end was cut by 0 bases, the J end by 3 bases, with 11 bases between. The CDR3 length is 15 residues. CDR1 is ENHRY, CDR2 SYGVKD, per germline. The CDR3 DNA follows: TGTGCCATCAGTGAGTCGATCCCAGGAAAAGAGACCCAGTACTTC. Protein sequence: CAISESIPGKETQYF.

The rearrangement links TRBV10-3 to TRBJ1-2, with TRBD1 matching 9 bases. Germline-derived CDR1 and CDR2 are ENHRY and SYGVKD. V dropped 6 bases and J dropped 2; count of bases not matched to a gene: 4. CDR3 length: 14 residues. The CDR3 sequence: CAISGDRENYGYTF. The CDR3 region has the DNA TGTGCCATCAGCGGGGACAGGGAAAACTATGGCTACACCTTC.

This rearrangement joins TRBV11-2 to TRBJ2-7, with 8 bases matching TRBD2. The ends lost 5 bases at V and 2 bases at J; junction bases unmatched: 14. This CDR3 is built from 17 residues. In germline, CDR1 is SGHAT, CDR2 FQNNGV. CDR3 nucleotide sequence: TGTGCCAGCAGCCCAGCAGTGTTAGCGGGATCGACCTACGAGCAGTACTTC. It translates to CASSPAVLAGSTYEQYF.

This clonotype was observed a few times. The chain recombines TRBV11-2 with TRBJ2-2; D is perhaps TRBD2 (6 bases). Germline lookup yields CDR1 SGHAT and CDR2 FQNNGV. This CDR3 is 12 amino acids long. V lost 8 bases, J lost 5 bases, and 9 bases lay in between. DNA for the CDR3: TGTGCCAGCGCCAGCGGGACCGGGGAGCTGTTTTTT. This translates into CASASGTGELFF.

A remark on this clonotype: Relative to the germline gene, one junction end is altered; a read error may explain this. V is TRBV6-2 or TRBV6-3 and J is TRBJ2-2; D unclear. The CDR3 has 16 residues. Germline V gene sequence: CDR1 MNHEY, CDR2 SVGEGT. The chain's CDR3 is CASNYRRVARTGELFF. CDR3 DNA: TGTGCCAGCAATTACAGAAGGGTGGCCCGCACCGGGGAGCTGTTTTTT.

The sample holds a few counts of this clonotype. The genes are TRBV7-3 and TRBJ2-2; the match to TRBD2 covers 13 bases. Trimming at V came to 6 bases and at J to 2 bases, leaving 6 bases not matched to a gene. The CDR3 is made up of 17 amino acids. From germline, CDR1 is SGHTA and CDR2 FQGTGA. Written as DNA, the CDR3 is TGTGCCAGCAGTAAGACTAGCGGGGGGAGAAACACCGGGGAGCTGTTTTTT. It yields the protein CASSKTSGGRNTGELFF.

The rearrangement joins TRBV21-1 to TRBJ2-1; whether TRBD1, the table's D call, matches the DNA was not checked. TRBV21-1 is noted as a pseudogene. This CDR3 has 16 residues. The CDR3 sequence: CASSLGGRTDDNEQFF. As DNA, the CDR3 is TGTGCCAGCAGTCTCGGGGGTCGGACGGACGACAATGAGCAGTTCTTC.